This record covers a single TCR beta chain. The antigen remains unidentified. These data originate in a study of beta chain features in type 1 diabetes. Across the study: Patients did not differ from healthy donors in age, gender or cell yield. Study-level findings and limits: Among patients with Type 1 diabetes, TCRB CDR3s were moderately but significantly shorter in every one of the four CD4+ subsets. No resolution was reached here on whether HLA type influences TCRB rearrangement.

cDNA synthesis used the whole RNA isolate, giving expressed TCRB sequences. Each sample of naive, central memory or regulatory T cells had, on average, around 3.3 million reads. Generated by immunoSEQ multiplex PCR, the TCRdb table keeps only in-frame clones and is missing some. The sample includes 300,000 to 400,000 clones, roughly 13% seen only once; the top ten take about 0.016%. Based on CD45RO/CCR7/CD25/CD127/CD95/CD27, CD4+ regulatory, stem cell-like memory, naive and central memory cells were sorted. Germline CDR1 and CDR2: KGHSH and LQKENI. The CDR3 loop spans 18 amino acids. V trimming: 2 bases; J trimming: 10 bases; junction bases outside the gene matches: 18.

The clonotype originates from a woman younger than 35 with type 1 diabetes. V and J are TRBV18 and TRBJ1-1; TRBD1 aligns across 11 bases. Sequencing used naive CD4+ T cells from blood. The CDR3 bases are TGTGCCAGCTCACCAGACGAGGGGACAGGGGGAGATGGAGTGAGAGCTTTCTTT. Amino acid sequence: CASSPDEGTGGDGVRAFF.